This is a list of T cell receptor beta chains from one sample in a study of monozygotic twins with cystic fibrosis. Clones were read by immunoSEQ multiplex PCR, and TCRdb kept only the in-frame ones, dropping some. The repertoire consists of tens of thousands of clones, with about 91% occurring once and the leading ten covering approximately 0.28%. What was sequenced was blood. The source of these receptors is a girl aged 2-10 years with cystic fibrosis. Both conserved end residues are part of each CDR3. The order of the fields is J gene, clone size, V gene, D gene, CDR3 DNA, CDR3 protein. The D gene is left open where the match is weak. Rows may omit the clone size; those that give it use once, few, many or a size class.

TRBJ1-5 NA TRBV6-6 NA TGTGCCAGCGTTAGGGGGTCGGGCAATCAGCCCCAGCATTTT CASVRGSGNQPQHF
TRBJ1-2 NA TRBV29-1 TRBD1 TGCAGCGTTGGACTCCAGGGGGCGTCGGGCTACACCTTC CSVGLQGASGYTF
TRBJ1-2 NA TRBV27 TRBD1 TGTGCCAGCAGAGGTCCCGGGACAGGAATCTATGGCTACACCTTC CASRGPGTGIYGYTF
TRBJ1-5 NA TRBV6-1 NA TGTGCCAGCAAAACAGATAGCAATCAGCCCCAGCATTTT CASKTDSNQPQHF
TRBJ2-1 NA TRBV5-1 NA TGCGCCAGCAGCTTGGGGTCTGCCTTCCGTGAGCAGTTCTTC CASSLGSAFREQFF
TRBJ1-2 few TRBV2 TRBD1 TGTGCCAGCAGTGGACAGGGTTGGGGCTATGGCTACACCTTC CASSGQGWGYGYTF
TRBJ1-1 NA TRBV9 NA TGTGCCAGCAGCGTAGATCAGGGGACCACTGAAGCTTTCTTT CASSVDQGTTEAFF
TRBJ1-2 NA TRBV27 TRBD1 TGTGCCAGCAGTTATGCAGGGGGCACCGGGGCTGTATGGGGCTACACCTTC CASSYAGGTGAVWGYTF
TRBJ2-1 NA TRBV18 TRBD2 TGTGCCAGCTCACCCTCTCACGGGGGGGCCGGGAATGAGCAGTTCTTC CASSPSHGGAGNEQFF
TRBJ2-5 NA TRBV9 TRBD2 TGTGCCAGCAGCCAGGGACTAGTAGAAGAGACCCAGTACTTC CASSQGLVEETQYF
TRBJ2-5 NA TRBV4-1 TRBD1 TGCGCCAGCAGCCAAGGGGGGACAGGGAGAGAGACCCAGTACTTC CASSQGGTGRETQYF